This T cell receptor beta chain is drawn from a study of molecular identifiers for immune sequencing clone quantification. TCRdb reprocessed the PCR reads via MiXCR and lists one record per CDR3 protein. The sample has over 600,000 distinct CDR3 sequences; 15% to 20% are singletons. The germline gives CDR1 DFQATT, CDR2 SNEGSKA (reference sequence). This CDR3 region has 14 residues. Trimming removed 0 bases from V and 9 bases from J, with 12 bases in between. As CD8+CD4-CCR7+CD45RA+ cells, naive CD8 T cells were sorted. V and J are TRBV20-1 and TRBJ1-6, with D possibly matching TRBD1 (6 bases). The sequenced sample consisted of naive CD8+ T cells from blood, with Jurkat cell RNA spiked in. Subset specified: FACS-sorted CD8+CD4-CCR7+CD45RA+ naive T cells. This clonotype was sampled from a human donor in good health. Some libraries in this study had Jurkat cell RNA spiked in. Written as DNA, the CDR3 is TGCAGTGCTAGAGATGGGACATTAGGTTCACCCCTCCACTTT. This sequence encodes CSARDGTLGSPLHF.